One sample yielded the 5 T cell receptor delta chains listed below, sequenced in a study of gamma-delta T cells after stem cell transplantation. TCRdb re-analyzed the RT-PCR reads via CATT. The profile covers under 2,500 delta-chain clones, with roughly 1% appearing a single time and over 25% taken by the ten largest. Sequencing was carried out using gamma-delta T cells. The receptors come from a human donor. It is not recorded whose cells these are; they may come from a transplant donor.

The genes are TRDV2 and TRDJ1; 12 positions match TRDD3. V gave up 3 bases and J gave up 3 bases; unmatched junction bases: 7. This CDR3 comprises 16 residues. Germline CDR1 and CDR2: GEAIGNYY and EKD. In DNA, the CDR3 is TGTGCCTGTGACTCCATACTGGGGGATACCCCCGATAAACTCATCTTT. Protein: CACDSILGDTPDKLIF.

Points on this clone: A read error likely explains this, since a far larger clone differs by one base. The sample holds other DNA sequences that translate to the same CDR3. The chain recombines TRDV2 with TRDJ1; D gene uncertain. CDR1 is GEAIGNYY, CDR2 EKD, per germline. The CDR3 runs to 16 residues. Written as DNA, the CDR3 is TGTGCCTGTGACAGGCTACCTCGTGGTTCCACCGATAAACTCATCTTC. Translated, it gives CACDRLPRGSTDKLIF.

The chain joins TRDV2 to TRDJ1; TRDD3 matches 10 bases. Germline loops: CDR1 GEAIGNYY, CDR2 EKD. Unmatched junction bases numbered 15, after V lost 3 bases and J lost 0 bases. The CDR3 runs to 19 residues. CDR3 DNA: TGTGCCTGTGACCCTCTCTTGACGGGGGATACGACGTACACCGATAAACTCATCTTT. Translating gives CACDPLLTGDTTYTDKLIF.

This clone was seen a few times. This rearrangement joins TRDV2 to TRDJ1, with 12 bases fitting TRDD3. This CDR3 spans 20 amino acids. The germline V gene encodes CDR1 GEAIGNYY and CDR2 EKD. V shed 1 base, J shed 0 bases, and the junction held 14 bases outside the gene matches. The CDR3 loop reads CACDTLLLGDTLPHTDKLIF. CDR3 nucleotides: TGTGCCTGTGACACTCTTTTACTGGGGGATACCCTCCCACACACCGATAAACTCATCTTT.

This clone has only a few counts. This sequence may be a read error, since a much larger clone differs from it by one base. The V call is TRDV2, the J call TRDJ1; 8 positions agree with TRDD3. Germline CDR1 and CDR2: GEAIGNYY and EKD. The CDR3 sequence is 17 residues long. DNA for the CDR3: TGTGCCTGTGACCACGTACTGGGGGTTTCCAACACCGATAAACCCATCTTT. This encodes CACDHVLGVSNTDKPIF.